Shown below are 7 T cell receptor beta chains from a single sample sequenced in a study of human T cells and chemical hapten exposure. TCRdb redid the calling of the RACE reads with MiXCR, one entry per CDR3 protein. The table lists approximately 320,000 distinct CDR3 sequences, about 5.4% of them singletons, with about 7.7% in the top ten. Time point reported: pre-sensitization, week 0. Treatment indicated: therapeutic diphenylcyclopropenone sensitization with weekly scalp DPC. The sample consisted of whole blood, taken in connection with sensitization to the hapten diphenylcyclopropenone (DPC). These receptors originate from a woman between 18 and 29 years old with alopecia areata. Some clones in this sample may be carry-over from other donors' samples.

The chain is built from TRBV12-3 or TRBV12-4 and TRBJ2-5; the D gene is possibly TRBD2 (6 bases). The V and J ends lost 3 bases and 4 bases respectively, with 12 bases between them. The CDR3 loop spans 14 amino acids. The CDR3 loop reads CASSLASATETQYF. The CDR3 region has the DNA TGTGCCAGCAGTTTGGCTAGCGCCACAGAGACCCAGTACTTC.

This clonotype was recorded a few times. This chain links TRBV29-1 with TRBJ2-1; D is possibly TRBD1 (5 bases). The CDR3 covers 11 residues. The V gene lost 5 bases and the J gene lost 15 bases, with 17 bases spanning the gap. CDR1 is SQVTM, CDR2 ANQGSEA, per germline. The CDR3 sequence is CSVKLGQDGFF. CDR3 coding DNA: TGCAGCGTTAAGTTGGGGCAGGATGGGTTCTTC.

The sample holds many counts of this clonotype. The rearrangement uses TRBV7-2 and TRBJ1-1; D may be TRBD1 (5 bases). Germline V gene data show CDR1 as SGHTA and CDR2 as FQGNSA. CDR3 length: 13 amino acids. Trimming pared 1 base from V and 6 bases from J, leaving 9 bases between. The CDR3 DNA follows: TGTGCCAGCAGCTTAGTGTCAGGGTCTGAAGCTTTCTTT. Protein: CASSLVSGSEAFF.

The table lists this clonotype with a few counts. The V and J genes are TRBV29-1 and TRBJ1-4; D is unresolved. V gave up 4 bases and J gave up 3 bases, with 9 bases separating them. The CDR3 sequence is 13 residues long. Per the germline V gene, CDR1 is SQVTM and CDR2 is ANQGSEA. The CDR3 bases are TGCAGCGTTGCCCGGTTTCCTAATGAAAAACTGTTTTTT. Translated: CSVARFPNEKLFF.

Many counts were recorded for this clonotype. The CDR3, as DNA: TGCAGTGCCCTAAACGTGGCAGATACGCAGTATTTT. It is translated as CSALNVADTQYF. V usage is TRBV20-1 and J usage is TRBJ2-3; D is ambiguous. Trimming removed 6 bases at V and 4 bases at J, with 11 bases between. The CDR3 is 12 amino acids. Germline V gene sequence: CDR1 DFQATT, CDR2 SNEGSKA (reference sequence).

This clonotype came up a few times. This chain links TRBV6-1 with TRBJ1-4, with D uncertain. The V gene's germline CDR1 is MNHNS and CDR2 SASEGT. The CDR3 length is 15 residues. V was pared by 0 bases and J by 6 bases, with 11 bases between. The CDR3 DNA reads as TGTGCCAGCAGTGAAGCGATTAGACCGCATGAAAAACTGTTTTTT. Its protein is CASSEAIRPHEKLFF.

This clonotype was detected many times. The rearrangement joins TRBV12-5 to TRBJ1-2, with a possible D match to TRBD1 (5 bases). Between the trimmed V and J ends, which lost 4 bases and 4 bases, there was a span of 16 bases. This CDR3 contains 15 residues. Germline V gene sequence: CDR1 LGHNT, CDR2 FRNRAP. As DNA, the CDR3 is TGTGCTAGTGGTTCCCCCGGGACCGCACTCTATGGCTACACCTTC. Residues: CASGSPGTALYGYTF. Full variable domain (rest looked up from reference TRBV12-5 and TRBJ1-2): DARVTQTPRHKVTEMGQEVTMRCQPILGHNTVFWYRQTMMQGLELLAYFRNRAPLDDSGMPKDRFSAEMPDATLATLKIQPSEPRDSAVYFCASGSPGTALYGYTFGSGTRLTVV.